The TCR beta chain under discussion was sequenced for a study of technical replicates of blood from four donors. Sequencing was performed with immunoSEQ multiplex PCR; in TCRdb, only in-frame clones are kept and a portion is missing. The sample includes about 73,000 clones, roughly 93% seen only once; the top ten take approximately 0.24%. Between the trimmed V and J ends, which lost 7 bases and 2 bases, there was a span of 20 bases. This CDR3 comprises 16 residues. Germline V gene lookup returns CDR1 LNHDA and CDR2 SQIVND (reference sequence). The source is a human donor in good health. The rearrangement links TRBV19 to TRBJ1-2; D perhaps matches TRBD1 (6 bases). Sequencing used T cells isolated from PBMCs. The CDR3 loop reads CASTTGGRERNYGYTF. DNA for the CDR3: TGTGCCAGTACTACGGGGGGCAGGGAACGGAACTATGGCTACACCTTC.